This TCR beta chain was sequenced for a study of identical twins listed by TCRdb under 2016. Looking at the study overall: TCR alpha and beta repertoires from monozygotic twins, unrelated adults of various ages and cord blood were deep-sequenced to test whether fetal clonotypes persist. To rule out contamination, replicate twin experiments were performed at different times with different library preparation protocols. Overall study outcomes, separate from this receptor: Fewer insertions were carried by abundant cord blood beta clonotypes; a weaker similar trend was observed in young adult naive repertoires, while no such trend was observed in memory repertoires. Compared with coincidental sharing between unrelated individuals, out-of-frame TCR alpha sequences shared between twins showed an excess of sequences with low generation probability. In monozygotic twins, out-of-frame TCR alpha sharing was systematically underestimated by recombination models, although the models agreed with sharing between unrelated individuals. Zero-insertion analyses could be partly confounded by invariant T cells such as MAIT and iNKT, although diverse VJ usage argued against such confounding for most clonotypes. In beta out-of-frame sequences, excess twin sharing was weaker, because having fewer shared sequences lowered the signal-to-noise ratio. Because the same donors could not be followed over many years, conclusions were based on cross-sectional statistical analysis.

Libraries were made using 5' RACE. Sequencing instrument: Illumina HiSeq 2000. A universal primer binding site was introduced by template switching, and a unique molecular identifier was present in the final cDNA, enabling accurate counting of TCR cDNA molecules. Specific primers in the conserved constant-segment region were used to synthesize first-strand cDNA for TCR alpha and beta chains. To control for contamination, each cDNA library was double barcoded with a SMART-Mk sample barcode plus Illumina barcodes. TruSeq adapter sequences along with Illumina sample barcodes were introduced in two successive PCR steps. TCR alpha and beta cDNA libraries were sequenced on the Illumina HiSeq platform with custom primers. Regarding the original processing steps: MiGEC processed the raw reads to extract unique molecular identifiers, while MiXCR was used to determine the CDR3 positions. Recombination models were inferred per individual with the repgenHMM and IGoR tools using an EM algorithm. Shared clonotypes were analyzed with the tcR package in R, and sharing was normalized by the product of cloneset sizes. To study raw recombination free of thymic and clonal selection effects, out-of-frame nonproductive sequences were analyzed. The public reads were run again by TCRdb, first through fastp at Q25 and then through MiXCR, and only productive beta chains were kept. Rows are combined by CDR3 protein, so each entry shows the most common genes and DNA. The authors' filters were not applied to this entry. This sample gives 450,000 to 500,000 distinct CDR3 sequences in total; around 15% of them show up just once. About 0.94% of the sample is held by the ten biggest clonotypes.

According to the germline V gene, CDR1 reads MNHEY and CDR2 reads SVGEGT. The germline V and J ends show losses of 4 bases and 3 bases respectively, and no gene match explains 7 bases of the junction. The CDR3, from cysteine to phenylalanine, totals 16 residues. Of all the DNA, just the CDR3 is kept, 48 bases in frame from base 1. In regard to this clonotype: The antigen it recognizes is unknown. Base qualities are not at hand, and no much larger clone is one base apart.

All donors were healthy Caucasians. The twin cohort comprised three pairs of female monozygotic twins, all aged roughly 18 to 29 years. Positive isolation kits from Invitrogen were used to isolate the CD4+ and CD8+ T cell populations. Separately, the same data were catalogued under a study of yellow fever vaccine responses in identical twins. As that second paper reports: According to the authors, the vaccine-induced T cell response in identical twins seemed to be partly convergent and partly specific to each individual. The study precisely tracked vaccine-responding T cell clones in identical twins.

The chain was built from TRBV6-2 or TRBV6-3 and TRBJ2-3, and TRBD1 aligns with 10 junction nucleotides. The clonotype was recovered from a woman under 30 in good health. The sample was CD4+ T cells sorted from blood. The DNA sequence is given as TGTGCCAGCAGTTCAGACAGGGGGCCTGGTACAGATACGCAGTATTTT. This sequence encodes CASSSDRGPGTDTQYF.